These 3 T cell receptor beta chains originate from one sample sequenced in a study of neurological immune-mediated disorders. Via MiXCR, TCRdb re-called the 5' RACE reads, giving one row per CDR3 protein. The sample holds about 62,000 distinct CDR3 sequences, around 5% seen once. The sequencing sample was made of PBMCs. The receptors shown here come from a woman aged 45-59 years with multiple sclerosis.

This clonotype appeared a few times. The chain employs TRBV7-8 and TRBJ1-4, with unresolved D. From germline, CDR1 is SGHVS and CDR2 FQNEAQ. V lost 4 bases and J lost 10, with 13 bases in between. CDR3 length: 13 amino acids. Here the CDR3 reads CASSSRLVGKLFF. In DNA, the CDR3 is TGTGCCAGCAGCTCAAGACTAGTCGGAAAACTGTTTTTT.

At least ten counts were recorded for this clonotype. The chain uses TRBV5-1 and TRBJ2-7, with a possible D match to TRBD2 (7 bases). Trimming removed 0 bases at V and 4 bases at J, with 17 bases between. The germline V gene encodes CDR1 SGHRS and CDR2 YFSETQ. The CDR3 covers 16 residues. CDR3 sequence (DNA): TGCGCCAGCAGCTTGGCCGTCGGGGGGCTTCCTTACGAGCAGTACTTC. Translated: CASSLAVGGLPYEQYF. Drawing the rest from reference TRBV5-1 and TRBJ2-7, the complete variable domain is KAGVTQTPRYLIKTRGQQVTLSCSPISGHRSVSWYQQTPGQGLQFLFEYFSETQRNKGNFPGRFSGRQFSNSRSEMNVSTLELGDSALYLCASSLAVGGLPYEQYFGPGTRLTVT.

This clonotype has at least ten counts. This rearrangement joins TRBV5-1 to TRBJ1-5, with D uncertain. CDR3 size: 15 residues. Trimming pared 4 bases from V and 4 bases from J, leaving 15 bases between. Germline lookup yields CDR1 SGHRS and CDR2 YFSETQ. This chain's CDR3 is CASSLDGSKNQPQHF. DNA for the CDR3: TGCGCCAGCAGCCTGGACGGGAGCAAGAATCAGCCCCAGCATTTT.